The 5 T cell receptor beta chains given below trace back to one sample, sequenced in a study of cytomegalovirus exposure and HLA in healthy donors. It was with 60 Vbeta and 13 Jbeta primers that the PCR ran. The method was immunoSEQ multiplex PCR; TCRdb's version includes in-frame clones alone and lacks a portion of them. Here the sample spans hundreds of thousands of clones, roughly 90% being singletons. The sequenced sample was PBMCs. Receptor source: a young woman in good health and CMV-seronegative.

The chain couples TRBV6-1 to TRBJ1-1; unclear D gene. The CDR3 contains 14 residues. The V and J ends lost 0 bases and 7 bases respectively, with 12 bases between them. Germline V gene sequence: CDR1 MNHNS, CDR2 SASEGT. In DNA form, the CDR3 reads TGTGCCAGCAGTGAAGCGGCGGGAAACGGTGAAGCTTTCTTT. Translation: CASSEAAGNGEAFF.

This clone was seen only once. The chain is built from TRBV4-1 and TRBJ2-7; unclear D gene. The CDR3 runs 16 residues. The ends were cut back, 1 base at V and 3 bases at J, with 16 bases in the middle. Germline V gene data show CDR1 as MGHRA and CDR2 as YSYEKL. The CDR3 coding sequence is TGCGCCAGCAGCCAAGCCTCAGAGGTTCTCCTCTACGAGCAGTACTTC. It yields the protein CASSQASEVLLYEQYF.

The gene calls are TRBV5-1 and TRBJ2-7; 7 bases are a match to TRBD1. Per the germline V gene, CDR1 is SGHRS and CDR2 is YFSETQ. The CDR3 runs 13 residues. The junction had 3 bases not matched to a gene; V was cut back by 2 bases and J by 4 bases. CDR3 loop: CASSLRGQYEQYF. In nucleotides, the CDR3 is TGCGCCAGCAGCTTAAGGGGGCAGTACGAGCAGTACTTC.

This chain joins TRBV19 and TRBJ1-1; no firm D call. This CDR3 contains 14 residues. Trimming removed 7 bases from V and 0 bases from J, with 12 bases in between. Germline V lookup: CDR1 LNHDA, CDR2 SQIVND (reference sequence). The CDR3 nucleotides are TGTGCCAGTAAGTCGCGCGATTTGAACACTGAAGCTTTCTTT. Translating gives CASKSRDLNTEAFF. The variable domain in full, completed from reference TRBV19 and TRBJ1-1, reads DGGITQSPKYLFRKEGQNVTLSCEQNLNHDAMYWYRQDPGQGLRLIYYSQIVNDFQKGDIAEGYSVSREKKESFPLTVTSAQKNPTAFYLCASKSRDLNTEAFFGQGTRLTVV.

V usage is TRBV19 and J usage is TRBJ2-1; the match to TRBD2 covers 8 bases. Germline-derived CDR1 and CDR2 are LNHDA and SQIVND (reference sequence). The CDR3 has 13 amino acids. The J segment lost 4 bases and the V segment lost 10 bases, leaving 6 bases of the junction unmatched. DNA for the CDR3: TGTGCCACGGGGGGGGTTCAATACAATGAGCAGTTCTTC. It encodes CATGGVQYNEQFF.